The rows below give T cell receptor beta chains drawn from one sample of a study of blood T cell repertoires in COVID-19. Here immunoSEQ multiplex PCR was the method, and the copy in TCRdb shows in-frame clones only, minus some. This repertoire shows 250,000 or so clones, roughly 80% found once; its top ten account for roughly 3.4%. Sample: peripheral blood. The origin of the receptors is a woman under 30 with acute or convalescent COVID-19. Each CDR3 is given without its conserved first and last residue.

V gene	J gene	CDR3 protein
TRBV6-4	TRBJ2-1	ASSGLAGAGNEQF
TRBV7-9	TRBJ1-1	ASSLFLNTEAF
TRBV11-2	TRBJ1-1	ASSSSDRGDTEAF
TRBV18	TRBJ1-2	ASSPTLGGYGYT
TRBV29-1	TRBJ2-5	SVVISGRETQY
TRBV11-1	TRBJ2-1	ASSLRRGANEQF
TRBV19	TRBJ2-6	ASSEGQGRSGANVLT
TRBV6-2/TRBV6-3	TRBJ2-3	ASSPREQGPDTQY
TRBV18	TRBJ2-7	ASSPRALLNYEQY
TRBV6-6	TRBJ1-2	ASSHPGQGDDGYT
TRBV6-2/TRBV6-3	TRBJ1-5	ASSRDSYNQPQH
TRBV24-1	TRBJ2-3	ATSDFSGSSDTQY
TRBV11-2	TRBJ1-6	ASSPGQGSSPLH
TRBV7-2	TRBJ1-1	ASSLQRTTEAF
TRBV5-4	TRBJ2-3	ASSPGGFGSSGTDTQY
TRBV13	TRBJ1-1	ASSPTGMVNTEAF
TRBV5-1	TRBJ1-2	ASSGEGGYT
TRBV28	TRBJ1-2	ASSITTSRGYT
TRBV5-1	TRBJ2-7	ASSLERQGATYEQY
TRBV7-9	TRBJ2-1	ASTRSSYNEQF
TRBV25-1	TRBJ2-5	ASSEFGGKTETQY
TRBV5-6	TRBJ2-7	ASSFVDRGSSEQY
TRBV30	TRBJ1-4	AWLANRGQGEKLF
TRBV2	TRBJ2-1	ATGWSAGDNEQF
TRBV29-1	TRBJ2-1	SAQRLGGEQF
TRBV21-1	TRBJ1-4	ASSKGGTGREKLF
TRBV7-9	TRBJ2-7	ASSLGGAVEQY
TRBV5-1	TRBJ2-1	ASSPGTSWDEQF
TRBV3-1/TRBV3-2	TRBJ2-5	ASSQDLAGVSETQY
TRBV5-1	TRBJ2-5	ASSPRTLGGRETQY
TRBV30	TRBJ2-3	AWSGGGNTGTQY
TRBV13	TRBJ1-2	ASNQMGQSYGYT
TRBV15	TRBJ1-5	ATSRGQGTNQPQH
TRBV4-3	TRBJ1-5	ASSQGTDNQPQH
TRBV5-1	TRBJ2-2	ASSPTLSGRVNTGELF
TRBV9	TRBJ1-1	ASAGGRENTEAF
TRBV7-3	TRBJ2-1	ASSPSTSGRPHEQF
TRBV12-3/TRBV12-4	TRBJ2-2	ASSFARSGELF
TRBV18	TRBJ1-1	ASSPGGPLPEAF
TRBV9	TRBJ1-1	ASSPLLHGNTEAF
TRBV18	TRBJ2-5	ASSPQGSQETQY
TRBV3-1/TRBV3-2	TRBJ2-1	ASSPDYSSYNEQF
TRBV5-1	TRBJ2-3	ASSLPGGDTQY
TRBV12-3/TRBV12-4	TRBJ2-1	ASRASIEQF
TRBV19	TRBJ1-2	ASSIDRGIYGYT
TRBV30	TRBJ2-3	AWSSVLEFDTQY